A selection of T cell receptor beta chains follows, all from one sample in a study of CD8+CD57+ T cells in acquired aplastic anemia. One entry per CDR3 protein results from TCRdb running MiXCR on the reads. The sample has 200,000 or so distinct CDR3 sequences; around 65% are singletons. Sequencing was performed on sorted CD4+, CD8+, or CD8+CD57+ T cells (not recorded which) from PBMCs. Receptor source: a human donor with severe aplastic anemia or a healthy control (not recorded which). CDR3s include the opening cysteine and the closing phenylalanine or tryptophan. Each record gives: CDR3 protein, CDR3 DNA, V gene, D gene, clone size, J gene. The D gene is left open where the match is weak. Clone size appears in some rows only: once, few, many, or a class for an expanded clone.

CDR3aa: CSARGAAYEQYF
CDR3nt: TGCAGTGCTAGAGGGGCAGCCTACGAGCAGTACTTC
v_gene: TRBV20-1
d_gene: -
abundance: -
j_gene: TRBJ2-7

CDR3aa: CASSGTSFTEQYF
CDR3nt: TGTGCCAGCAGCGGGACTAGTTTCACCGAGCAGTACTTC
v_gene: TRBV7-2
d_gene: TRBD2
abundance: -
j_gene: TRBJ2-7

CDR3aa: CASSRVAKGYEQYF
CDR3nt: TGTGCCAGCAGTCGGGTAGCGAAGGGATACGAGCAGTACTTC
v_gene: TRBV7-8
d_gene: -
abundance: -
j_gene: TRBJ2-7

CDR3aa: CASSSQAGGTYEQYF
CDR3nt: TGTGCCAGTAGCTCTCAGGCAGGGGGAACCTACGAGCAGTACTTC
v_gene: TRBV19
d_gene: TRBD1
abundance: few
j_gene: TRBJ2-7

CDR3aa: CASSIGWFGYTF
CDR3nt: TGTGCCAGTAGTATAGGATGGTTCGGCTACACCTTC
v_gene: TRBV19
d_gene: -
abundance: -
j_gene: TRBJ1-2

CDR3aa: CASRANSQGLYNEQFF
CDR3nt: TGTGCCAGCAGGGCAAATAGTCAGGGGCTCTACAATGAGCAGTTCTTC
v_gene: TRBV10-3
d_gene: -
abundance: -
j_gene: TRBJ2-1

CDR3aa: CAISVGGVDTQYF
CDR3nt: TGTGCCATCAGTGTCGGGGGGGTGGATACGCAGTATTTT
v_gene: TRBV10-3
d_gene: TRBD2
abundance: -
j_gene: TRBJ2-3

CDR3aa: CASSGQGGNTEAFF
CDR3nt: TGTGCCAGCAGCGGACAGGGAGGGAACACTGAAGCTTTCTTT
v_gene: TRBV9
d_gene: TRBD1
abundance: -
j_gene: TRBJ1-1

CDR3aa: CASSTGLVEAFF
CDR3nt: TGTGCCAGTTCTACAGGGTTAGTTGAAGCTTTCTTT
v_gene: TRBV19
d_gene: -
abundance: once
j_gene: TRBJ1-1

CDR3aa: CASSLGDRGSEQYF
CDR3nt: TGTGCCAGCAGCTTAGGGGACAGGGGCTCCGAGCAGTACTTC
v_gene: TRBV7-9
d_gene: TRBD1
abundance: -
j_gene: TRBJ2-7

CDR3aa: CSVEGGRNYEQYF
CDR3nt: TGCAGCGTTGAAGGGGGGCGGAACTACGAGCAGTACTTC
v_gene: TRBV29-1
d_gene: -
abundance: -
j_gene: TRBJ2-7

CDR3aa: CASSGWTGGAEQYF
CDR3nt: TGTGCCAGCAGCGGATGGACAGGGGGTGCCGAGCAGTACTTC
v_gene: TRBV9
d_gene: TRBD1
abundance: many
j_gene: TRBJ2-7

CDR3aa: CASSHHSGGAAEQYF
CDR3nt: TGCGCCAGCAGCCACCACAGCGGGGGGGCGGCCGAGCAGTACTTC
v_gene: TRBV4-1
d_gene: TRBD2
abundance: many
j_gene: TRBJ2-7

CDR3aa: CASVSKYTGELFF
CDR3nt: TGTGCCAGCGTATCGAAGTACACCGGGGAGCTGTTTTTT
v_gene: TRBV6-1
d_gene: -
abundance: -
j_gene: TRBJ2-2

CDR3aa: CASRPTANFYEQYF
CDR3nt: TGTGCCAGCAGACCCACGGCTAACTTTTACGAGCAGTACTTC
v_gene: TRBV7-2
d_gene: -
abundance: few
j_gene: TRBJ2-7

CDR3aa: CASSPRRNEQFFGRDGAFF
CDR3nt: -
v_gene: TRBV14
d_gene: -
abundance: -
j_gene: TRBJ1-1

CDR3aa: CSAREGTGGYFEQYF
CDR3nt: TGCAGTGCTAGAGAAGGAACAGGGGGCTACTTCGAGCAGTACTTC
v_gene: TRBV20-1
d_gene: TRBD1
abundance: -
j_gene: TRBJ2-7

CDR3aa: CASSYEWDSNTEAFF
CDR3nt: TGTGCCAGCAGTTACGAGTGGGACAGCAACACTGAAGCTTTCTTT
v_gene: TRBV6-5
d_gene: TRBD1
abundance: -
j_gene: TRBJ1-1

CDR3aa: CASSGGQGNQPQHF
CDR3nt: TGTGCCAGCAGCGGCGGACAGGGGAATCAGCCCCAGCATTTT
v_gene: TRBV9
d_gene: TRBD1
abundance: -
j_gene: TRBJ1-5

CDR3aa: CASSFGGEQFF
CDR3nt: TGTGCCAGCAGTTTCGGGGGTGAGCAGTTCTTC
v_gene: TRBV12-3/TRBV12-4
d_gene: -
abundance: few
j_gene: TRBJ2-1

CDR3aa: CASSEPRLAGVEQYF
CDR3nt: TGTGCCAGCAGTGAACCCCGACTAGCGGGAGTCGAGCAGTACTTC
v_gene: TRBV25-1
d_gene: TRBD2
abundance: -
j_gene: TRBJ2-7

CDR3aa: CASSGETGGYGYTF
CDR3nt: TGTGCCAGCAGCGGTGAAACAGGGGGCTATGGCTACACCTTC
v_gene: TRBV7-9
d_gene: TRBD1
abundance: -
j_gene: TRBJ1-2

CDR3aa: CASSLVSGTSSGANVLTF
CDR3nt: TGCGCCAGCAGCTTAGTGTCGGGGACCAGCTCTGGGGCCAACGTCCTGACTTTC
v_gene: TRBV5-1
d_gene: -
abundance: -
j_gene: TRBJ2-6

CDR3aa: CASRDGAREQFF
CDR3nt: TGTGCCAGCAGGGATGGGGCTAGGGAGCAGTTCTTC
v_gene: TRBV12-3/TRBV12-4
d_gene: -
abundance: -
j_gene: TRBJ2-1

CDR3aa: CASSSTASGSGYEQYF
CDR3nt: TGTGCCAGCAGTTCGACTGCTAGCGGGAGTGGCTACGAGCAGTACTTC
v_gene: TRBV28
d_gene: TRBD2
abundance: -
j_gene: TRBJ2-7

CDR3aa: CATSSDRDRGQFYGYTF
CDR3nt: TGTGCCACCAGCAGCGACCGGGACAGGGGGCAATTCTATGGCTACACCTTC
v_gene: TRBV15
d_gene: TRBD1
abundance: -
j_gene: TRBJ1-2

CDR3aa: CASSEYRDSEKLFF
CDR3nt: TGTGCCAGCAGTGAGTACAGGGACAGTGAAAAACTGTTTTTT
v_gene: TRBV25-1
d_gene: TRBD1
abundance: -
j_gene: TRBJ1-4

CDR3aa: CSASGRRPNEKLFF
CDR3nt: TGCAGTGCTAGTGGTCGCAGGCCTAATGAAAAACTGTTTTTT
v_gene: TRBV20-1
d_gene: -
abundance: -
j_gene: TRBJ1-4

CDR3aa: CASSMGQGYSPLHF
CDR3nt: TGTGCCAGTAGTATGGGACAGGGGTACTCACCCCTCCACTTT
v_gene: TRBV19
d_gene: TRBD1
abundance: -
j_gene: TRBJ1-6

CDR3aa: CASRRLGGTNEQFF
CDR3nt: TGTGCCAGCAGGCGCCTGGGCGGCACGAATGAGCAGTTCTTC
v_gene: TRBV7-2
d_gene: -
abundance: -
j_gene: TRBJ2-1

CDR3aa: CAISDGTGGLPQHF
CDR3nt: TGTGCCATCAGTGATGGGACAGGGGGATTGCCCCAGCATTTT
v_gene: TRBV10-3
d_gene: TRBD1
abundance: -
j_gene: TRBJ1-5

CDR3aa: CSAPPLGDTQYF
CDR3nt: TGCAGTGCTCCCCCGCTGGGCGATACGCAGTATTTT
v_gene: TRBV20-1
d_gene: -
abundance: -
j_gene: TRBJ2-3

CDR3aa: CAEHGGTSGPNEQFF
CDR3nt: TGTGCCGAACATGGGGGGACTAGCGGTCCCAATGAGCAGTTCTTC
v_gene: TRBV10-3
d_gene: TRBD2
abundance: few
j_gene: TRBJ2-1

CDR3aa: CASSLEGTFYNEQFF
CDR3nt: TGTGCCAGCAGCTTAGAGGGGACATTCTACAATGAGCAGTTCTTC
v_gene: TRBV7-9
d_gene: -
abundance: -
j_gene: TRBJ2-1

CDR3aa: CSARDGGGNSPLHF
CDR3nt: TGCAGTGCTAGAGACGGGGGTGGAAATTCACCCCTCCACTTT
v_gene: TRBV20-1
d_gene: -
abundance: -
j_gene: TRBJ1-6

CDR3aa: CASSLRRGSSYNSPLHF
CDR3nt: TGTGCCAGCAGCTTACGCAGGGGGAGCTCCTATAATTCACCCCTCCACTTT
v_gene: TRBV11-1
d_gene: TRBD1
abundance: -
j_gene: TRBJ1-6

CDR3aa: CSAYSLEQFF
CDR3nt: TGCAGTGCATATAGCCTTGAGCAGTTCTTC
v_gene: TRBV20-1
d_gene: -
abundance: -
j_gene: TRBJ2-1

CDR3aa: CSATDGLPNQPQHF
CDR3nt: TGCAGTGCTACGGACGGTCTTCCCAATCAGCCCCAGCATTTT
v_gene: TRBV20-1
d_gene: -
abundance: -
j_gene: TRBJ1-5

CDR3aa: CASSLGGGPLHF
CDR3nt: TGTGCCAGCAGCTTGGGTGGGGGGCCCCTCCACTTT
v_gene: TRBV5-5
d_gene: -
abundance: few
j_gene: TRBJ1-6

CDR3aa: CASSLDPRHLSQETQYF
CDR3nt: TGTGCCAGCAGCTTAGACCCCCGACACTTATCTCAAGAGACCCAGTACTTC
v_gene: TRBV7-6
d_gene: -
abundance: many
j_gene: TRBJ2-5

CDR3aa: CASRQTSTDTQYF
CDR3nt: TGTGCCAGCAGACAGACCAGCACAGATACGCAGTATTTT
v_gene: TRBV12-3/TRBV12-4
d_gene: -
abundance: -
j_gene: TRBJ2-3

CDR3aa: CSVEDATEQFF
CDR3nt: TGCAGCGTTGAAGATGCGACGGAGCAGTTCTTC
v_gene: TRBV29-1
d_gene: -
abundance: -
j_gene: TRBJ2-1

CDR3aa: CASSLRLFRDRGRSPLHF
CDR3nt: TGTGCCAGCAGTTTGCGGTTATTCCGGGACAGGGGTCGATCACCCCTCCACTTT
v_gene: TRBV28
d_gene: TRBD1
abundance: many
j_gene: TRBJ1-6

CDR3aa: CASSGPTAFSLHF
CDR3nt: TGTGCCAGCAGCGGACCGACTGCCTTTTCCCTCCACTTT
v_gene: TRBV7-9
d_gene: -
abundance: -
j_gene: TRBJ1-6

CDR3aa: CSSQRGTRSYEQYF
CDR3nt: TGCAGCAGTCAGCGGGGAACCCGCTCCTACGAGCAGTACTTC
v_gene: TRBV29-1
d_gene: TRBD2
abundance: -
j_gene: TRBJ2-7

CDR3aa: CASSLGDRQRGNNSPLHF
CDR3nt: TGCGCCAGCAGCTTGGGCGATCGACAGAGAGGGAATAATTCACCCCTCCACTTT
v_gene: TRBV5-1
d_gene: -
abundance: -
j_gene: TRBJ1-6

CDR3aa: CSARGPRGAGSPLHF
CDR3nt: TGCAGTGCTAGAGGTCCTCGGGGCGCAGGTTCACCCCTCCACTTT
v_gene: TRBV20-1
d_gene: -
abundance: -
j_gene: TRBJ1-6

CDR3aa: CASRRRTARNEKLFF
CDR3nt: TGTGCCAGCAGGAGACGGACAGCACGTAATGAAAAACTGTTTTTT
v_gene: TRBV2
d_gene: -
abundance: -
j_gene: TRBJ1-4

CDR3aa: CSASGSGNTGELFF
CDR3nt: TGCAGTGCAAGCGGGAGTGGGAACACCGGGGAGCTGTTTTTT
v_gene: TRBV20-1
d_gene: TRBD2
abundance: -
j_gene: TRBJ2-2

CDR3aa: CSARWPAGVREQYF
CDR3nt: TGCAGTGCTAGATGGCCAGCGGGAGTACGCGAGCAGTACTTC
v_gene: TRBV20-1
d_gene: TRBD2
abundance: -
j_gene: TRBJ2-7

CDR3aa: CASSVVTGEAFF
CDR3nt: TGTGCCAGCAGCGTAGTTACAGGTGAAGCTTTCTTT
v_gene: TRBV9
d_gene: -
abundance: -
j_gene: TRBJ1-1

CDR3aa: CSASSDLGNEQFF
CDR3nt: TGCAGCGCCAGCAGTGACCTAGGCAATGAGCAGTTCTTC
v_gene: TRBV29-1
d_gene: -
abundance: -
j_gene: TRBJ2-1

CDR3aa: CASSEALGWQETQYF
CDR3nt: TGTGCCAGCAGTGAAGCGCTAGGGTGGCAAGAGACCCAGTACTTC
v_gene: TRBV2
d_gene: -
abundance: -
j_gene: TRBJ2-5

CDR3aa: CASSLAQTVGGQGQFF
CDR3nt: TGTGCCAGCAGCTTAGCGCAGACAGTTGGGGGCCAAGGGCAGTTCTTC
v_gene: TRBV7-2
d_gene: -
abundance: -
j_gene: TRBJ2-1

CDR3aa: CSAEGANTEAFF
CDR3nt: TGCAGCGCCGAGGGAGCGAACACTGAAGCTTTCTTT
v_gene: TRBV29-1
d_gene: -
abundance: -
j_gene: TRBJ1-1

CDR3aa: CAISEGGPGNEQFF
CDR3nt: TGTGCCATCAGTGAGGGGGGGCCTGGCAATGAGCAGTTCTTC
v_gene: TRBV10-3
d_gene: -
abundance: many
j_gene: TRBJ2-1

CDR3aa: CASSLIVEQETQYF
CDR3nt: TGCGCCAGCAGCCTTATAGTGGAGCAAGAGACCCAGTACTTC
v_gene: TRBV5-1
d_gene: -
abundance: -
j_gene: TRBJ2-5

CDR3aa: CASSQGQDWVTEAFF
CDR3nt: TGCGCCAGCAGCCAAGGACAGGATTGGGTCACTGAAGCTTTCTTT
v_gene: TRBV4-3
d_gene: -
abundance: many
j_gene: TRBJ1-1

CDR3aa: CASRIGTGNTEAFF
CDR3nt: TGTGCCAGTAGAATCGGGACAGGGAACACTGAAGCTTTCTTT
v_gene: TRBV19
d_gene: TRBD1
abundance: many
j_gene: TRBJ1-1